This TCR beta chain was identified during a study of T cell responses to AZD1222 COVID-19 vaccine. In this sample, this clone turned up a few times. Data came from immunoSEQ multiplex PCR; TCRdb stores just in-frame clones and leaves some out. The sample lists 35,000 to 45,000 clones, around 81% seen once, with about 3.9% in the top ten. Germline V gene data show CDR1 as MNHEY and CDR2 as SVGAGI. CDR3 length: 14 amino acids. V lost 0 bases to trimming and J lost 9 bases, with 12 bases between them. This TCR was sampled from an adult in good health. Sample: peripheral blood, taken on day 0 of AZD1222 vaccination. The chain combines TRBV6-5 with TRBJ2-1, with TRBD2 as a possible D gene (5 bases). CDR3 nucleotides: TGTGCCAGCAGTTACTCGTACACTACTAGTGAGCAGTTCTTC. This codes for CASSYSYTTSEQFF.